This TCR beta chain was profiled in a study of OX40 agonist ivuxolimab in advanced cancers. For the wider study: The costimulatory receptor OX40 (CD134) was targeted by ivuxolimab, a fully human IgG2 agonistic monoclonal antibody. Intravenous ivuxolimab was administered to patients every 2 weeks at six dose levels: 0.01, 0.1, 0.3, 1.5, 3 and 10 mg/kg. Of the approximately 54 patients in dose escalation, about 20 had hepatocellular carcinoma, approximately 15 had melanoma, 9 had renal cell carcinoma and 9 had head and neck cancer. A male proportion of 82.7% and a mean age of approximately 58 years, ranging from roughly 23 to 80, were recorded for the dose-escalation cohort. Patients were allowed to have had prior anti-PD-1, anti-PD-L1 or anti-CTLA-4 therapy, and about 40% of the dose-escalation patients had been treated with checkpoint inhibitors. Three dose-escalation patients achieved partial responses, one with hepatocellular carcinoma and two with cutaneous melanoma. The purpose of peripheral TCRbeta sequencing was to test whether ivuxolimab changed TCR sequence diversity and led to clonal T-cell expansion. The paper describes the monotherapy dose-escalation part (N ≈ 52 patients) of the phase I trial of ivuxolimab. The research as a whole found: The antigen specificity of the peripheral T cells that underwent clonal expansion was not determined. Low levels of normalized T-cell clonal expansion were also seen in some patients who did not respond. After ivuxolimab, expanded clones were on average more numerous among CD8+ T cells than among CD4+ T cells. At doses from 0.1 to 3.0 mg/kg, clonal expansion was seen in both CD4+ and CD8+ blood T cells between baseline and week 6. In the 0.1-3.0 mg/kg groups, partial responders were among the patients with the lowest normalized peripheral clonal expansion, particularly in CD8+ T cells.

This clone is medium-sized (0.01 to 0.1%). Its recognized antigen is unknown. No clone much larger than this one lies a single base away; base qualities are absent. Patients with autoimmune disease history or receiving systemic immunosuppression were excluded from the trial. In every dose cohort, peripheral blood was drawn for TCR sequencing at baseline, cycle 4 day 1, and cycle 7 day 1. The samples were taken from a phase I, first-in-human, multicenter, open-label dose-escalation trial of ivuxolimab. Adults with locally advanced or metastatic melanoma, renal cell, hepatocellular, or head and neck squamous cell carcinoma were enrolled in the trial. Before TCR sequencing, CD4+ and CD8+ T cells were separately sorted from peripheral blood. For sequencing of the TCRbeta CDR3 region, genomic DNA was extracted from the sorted cells. The immunoSEQ Assay was used to sequence the TCRbeta CDR3 regions. Entries here come from immuneACCESS through TCRdb and include only in-frame sequences with V and J called. Some clones fail to appear in such tables; in the studies checked, an unresolved V gene covers under half of the shortfall, and the cause of the remainder is unknown. The sample table shows tens of thousands of clones, and about 78% are seen once. The leading ten clones occupy roughly 13% of the sample.

The CDR3 runs 14 amino acids, cysteine and phenylalanine included. Of all the DNA, just the CDR3 is kept, 42 bases in frame from base 1. V and J lose 9 bases and 4 bases, and a span of 18 bases separates them. Looking up the germline V gene yields CDR1 SNHLY and CDR2 FYNNEI. The rearranged chain carries TRBV2 and TRBJ1-2; tentative D gene TRBD1, with 6 bases matching. The sample in question was CD4+ or CD8+ T cells sorted from blood, obtained in a trial of the OX40 agonist ivuxolimab. The sequence derives from an adult with an advanced solid tumor such as melanoma, head and neck, liver or kidney cancer. The encoded CDR3 is CASNSGTSAYGYTF. The bases are TGTGCCAGTAACTCCGGGACATCGGCCTATGGCTACACCTTC.